The TCR beta chain under discussion was sequenced for a study of blood T cell repertoires in COVID-19. Repertoires were generated with immunoSEQ multiplex PCR, while TCRdb's copy carries only in-frame clones and drops some. Among 120,000 to 150,000 clones listed, roughly four fifths were seen once. This sequence originates from a human donor in a cohort sampled during active COVID-19. Sequenced sample: peripheral blood.

Written as DNA, the CDR3 is TGTGCCAGCTCACCCCTCACGGGGGGGCCCAATAATGAGCAGTTCTTC. It codes for CASSPLTGGPNNEQFF. V gene TRBV18 combines with J gene TRBJ2-1, with TRBD2 matching 8 bases. The CDR3 is 16 amino acids. The junction had 11 bases not matched to a gene; V was cut back by 3 bases and J by 7 bases. The germline V gene has CDR1 KGHSH and CDR2 LQKENI.